Listed here are 21 T cell receptor beta chains from one sample, sequenced in a study of breast tumors, draining lymph nodes, adjacent tissues. From the multiplex PCR reads, TCRdb called clonotypes with MiXCR, one entry per CDR3 protein. The repertoire holds 60,000 to 75,000 distinct CDR3 sequences, with less than 75% as singletons. The sequencing sample was made of breast tumor tissue. These receptors all stem from a female donor with breast cancer. Some clones in this sample may be carry-over from other donors' samples.

The V and J genes are TRBV7-2 and TRBJ2-1; maybe TRBD1 (5 bases). Trimming stripped 1 base from V and 2 bases from J, with 12 bases between. Germline CDR1 reads SGHTA; CDR2 reads FQGNSA. The CDR3 totals 16 residues. The CDR3 loop reads CASSLEAGITYNEQFF. The CDR3 region has the DNA TGTGCCAGCAGCTTAGAAGCAGGGATCACCTACAATGAGCAGTTCTTC.

At least ten counts were recorded for this clonotype. This rearrangement joins TRBV20-1 to TRBJ2-3, with TRBD2 identical over 10 bases. CDR1 and CDR2 (germline): DFQATT, SNEGSKA (reference sequence). The CDR3 covers 15 residues. J lost 3 bases, V lost 0 bases, and 3 bases had no gene match. The CDR3 region is CSARESSGRTDTQYF. The CDR3, as DNA: TGCAGTGCTAGAGAGTCTAGCGGGAGAACAGATACGCAGTATTTT.

A word on this clonotype: Just one base apart from a much larger clone, this may be a read error. The chain uses TRBV18 and TRBJ1-2; possible D gene TRBD1, 5 bases. This CDR3 is 16 amino acids long. CDR1 KGHSH and CDR2 LQKENI come from the germline V gene. The CDR3 sequence is CASSPYERQLNYGHTF. The DNA of the CDR3 is TGTGCCAGCTCACCCTACGAGCGACAGTTGAACTATGGCCACACCTTC.

V and J are TRBV4-2 and TRBJ1-2; TRBD1 agrees at 10 bases. The V segment lost 1 base and the J segment 8 bases; nucleotides outside the gene matches: 1. This CDR3 contains 13 residues. From germline, CDR1 is LGHNA and CDR2 YNFKEQ. The CDR3 here is CASSQGDRGGYTF. CDR3 coding DNA: TGTGCCAGCAGCCAAGGGGACAGGGGCGGCTACACCTTC.

V usage is TRBV20-1 and J usage is TRBJ2-7, with no clear D. The CDR3 spans 13 residues. V was clipped by 4 bases and J by 6 bases, with 16 bases between them. Germline V gene lookup returns CDR1 DFQATT and CDR2 SNEGSKA (reference sequence). CDR3 bases: TGCAGTGCTACTCCACCGGACGGAACCGAGCAGTACGTC. This gives the protein CSATPPDGTEQYV.

In DNA, the CDR3 is TGTGCCAGCAGTTCAGTTGGGGGCTTGAACACCGGGGAGCTGTTTTTT. Amino acids: CASSSVGGLNTGELFF. The rearrangement uses TRBV12-3 or TRBV12-4 and TRBJ2-2; tentatively, D is TRBD1 (6 bases). The CDR3 has 16 amino acids. Trimming removed 4 bases from V and 1 base from J, with 13 bases in between.

The chain links TRBV7-2 to TRBJ2-7; D is undetermined. Germline V lookup: CDR1 SGHTA, CDR2 FQGNSA. The CDR3 runs 11 residues. Trimming pared 5 bases from V and 2 bases from J, leaving 4 bases between. The CDR3 bases are TGTGCCAGCAGCCTACCCTACGAGCAGTACGTC. Protein product: CASSLPYEQYV.

The V gene is TRBV29-1, the J gene TRBJ2-1; tentative D call: TRBD2 (6 bases). Between the trimmed V and J ends, which lost 8 bases and 5 bases, there was a span of 19 bases. CDR1 and CDR2 from the germline V gene are SQVTM and ANQGSEA. CDR3 length: 14 residues. This CDR3 is CSSATGLPNNEQFF. The CDR3 DNA is TGCAGCAGCGCCACGGGACTCCCCAACAATGAGCAGTTCTTC.

The chain recombines TRBV29-1 with TRBJ2-5, with D perhaps TRBD1 (6 bases). V was clipped by 7 bases and J by 5 bases, with 14 bases between them. CDR1 SQVTM and CDR2 ANQGSEA come from the germline V gene. The CDR3 is 12 amino acids. The CDR3 reads CSGTQGTETQYF. As DNA, the CDR3 is TGCAGCGGCACCCAGGGGACGGAGACCCAGTACTTC.

This clonotype occurred many times. The chain couples TRBV6-6 to TRBJ1-3; TRBD1 matches 10 bases. Germline CDR1 MNHNY, CDR2 SVGAGI (reference sequence). V trimming: 6 bases; J trimming: 2 bases; junction bases outside the gene matches: 22. The CDR3 spans 21 residues. CDR3 DNA sequence: TGTGCCAGCAGCCCCGACAGGGGGCGCGGACCCGACCCCTGGGCTGGAAACACCATATATTTT. This codes for CASSPDRGRGPDPWAGNTIYF.

In its sample, this clonotype was seen many times. With a much larger clone just one base away, this may be a read error. DNA of the CDR3: TGTGCCAGCAGTAGCCAGGGGAGTCGGAGCTATGGCTACACCTTC. Translation: CASSSQGSRSYGYTF. The J gene is TRBJ1-2, the V gene TRBV12-3 or TRBV12-4; maybe TRBD1 (6 bases). This CDR3 is built from 15 residues. Trimming took off 5 bases at V and 4 bases at J, with 17 bases between the two ends.

J is TRBJ2-7 and V is TRBV20-1; TRBD1 matches 10 bases. The CDR3 loop spans 15 amino acids. CDR1 and CDR2 (germline): DFQATT, SNEGSKA (reference sequence). V lost 3 bases, J lost 4 bases, and 9 bases stayed unmatched. This chain's CDR3 is CSARTTTGGRYEQYF. CDR3 coding DNA: TGCAGTGCTAGGACCACGACAGGGGGCCGGTACGAGCAGTACTTC.

The chain joins TRBV20-1 to TRBJ2-3; 13 bases map to TRBD2. The J segment lost 4 bases and the V segment lost 4 bases, leaving 11 bases of the junction unmatched. The CDR3 contains 17 residues. The germline CDR1 and CDR2 sequences are DFQATT and SNEGSKA (reference sequence). The CDR3 bases are TGCAGTGCTACGGGACTAGCGGGATGGGGGCCCCCAGATACGCAGTATTTT. This sequence encodes CSATGLAGWGPPDTQYF.

V and J are TRBV20-1 and TRBJ1-1; a possible D gene is TRBD1 (5 bases). This CDR3 is 14 amino acids long. V was trimmed by 0 bases and J by 11 bases, leaving 19 bases between them. Germline V gives CDR1 DFQATT, CDR2 SNEGSKA (reference sequence). CDR3 in amino acids: CSARDRSDIIMAFF. Written as DNA, the CDR3 is TGCAGTGCTAGAGATAGGTCGGACATAATTATGGCTTTCTTT.

There are many counts of this clonotype. The chain has TRBV18 and TRBJ1-2; D might be TRBD1 (6 bases). CDR3 length: 14 residues. Germline V gene lookup returns CDR1 KGHSH and CDR2 LQKENI. V was pared by 0 bases and J by 2 bases, with 7 bases between. The CDR3 DNA reads TGTGCCAGCTCACCACCGGACAGAAACTATGGCTACACCTTC. Amino acids: CASSPPDRNYGYTF.

This clonotype was counted only a few times. This chain joins TRBV19 and TRBJ1-6; D might be TRBD1 (5 bases). The V and J ends lost 5 bases and 10 bases respectively, with 18 bases between them. The length of the CDR3 is 15 residues. Germline assignment: CDR1 LNHDA and CDR2 SQIVND (reference sequence). CDR3 sequence: CASSFGTSGRSPLHF. DNA for the CDR3: TGTGCCAGTAGTTTCGGGACTAGCGGGAGATCACCCCTCCACTTT.

This clonotype was counted ten times or more. The rearrangement joins TRBV6-1 to TRBJ1-2; possibly TRBD1 for D (6 bases). The CDR3 is made up of 16 amino acids. Germline V gene data show CDR1 as MNHNS and CDR2 as SASEGT. Trimming removed 6 bases at V and 5 bases at J, with 22 bases between. CDR3 residues: CASSHLRGTLGYGYTF. Written as DNA, the CDR3 is TGTGCCAGCAGCCACCTGCGGGGGACACTGGGGTATGGCTACACCTTC.

This chain connects TRBV25-1 to TRBJ2-3; D unresolved. V was shortened by 7 bases and J by 2 bases, with 13 bases between the two germline ends. The CDR3 spans 14 residues. The V gene's germline CDR1 is MGHDK and CDR2 SYGVNS. CDR3 loop: CASMDVGFTDTQYF. CDR3 nucleotides: TGTGCCAGCATGGATGTGGGCTTCACAGATACGCAGTATTTT.

This clonotype was seen only a few times. It may be a read error: a sequence one base away is much more abundant. This chain connects TRBV11-2 to TRBJ2-5, with unresolved D. CDR3 size: 15 residues. In germline, CDR1 is SGHAT, CDR2 FQNNGV. Trimming cost V 0 bases and J 2 bases, with 10 bases left between them. The CDR3 coding sequence is TGTGCCAGCAGCTTAGATCGGTCAGCACAAGAGACCCAGTACTTC. Protein: CASSLDRSAQETQYF.

This clonotype was observed a few times. V and J are TRBV24-1 and TRBJ1-3, with D unresolved. CDR3 length equals 13 residues. Germline loops: CDR1 KGHDR, CDR2 SFDVKD. The V gene lost 1 base and the J gene lost 4 bases, with 4 bases spanning the gap. The CDR3 is CATSDLRGNTIYF. The DNA for the CDR3 is TGTGCCACCAGTGATTTAAGGGGAAACACCATATATTTT.

About this clonotype: A read error may account for a junction end that differs from germline. The chain joins TRBV7-7 to TRBJ1-6; D is undetermined. The CDR3 is 13 amino acids. Germline V CDR1 and CDR2: SSHAT, FNYEAQ (reference sequence). The CDR3 reads CASSSSRESPLHF. CDR3 nucleotides: TGTGCTAGCAGCTCTAGCCGGGAGTCACCCCTCCACTTT.